This T cell receptor (beta chain) comes out of a study of OX40 agonist ivuxolimab in advanced cancers. About the study: Patients with prior anti-PD-1, anti-PD-L1 or anti-CTLA-4 therapy were eligible; 40% to 45% had some.

The assay was immunoSEQ multiplex PCR, and TCRdb's table has in-frame clones only and misses some. The sample lists around 65,000 clones; 85% to 90% were seen once. Trimming removed 4 bases from V and 2 bases from J, with 12 bases in between. Germline V gene lookup returns CDR1 KGHSH and CDR2 LQKENI. The CDR3 is 15 amino acids. The rearrangement uses TRBV18 and TRBJ2-1, with a weak D call TRBD1 (5 bases). The receptor's source is an adult with an advanced solid tumor such as melanoma, head and neck, liver or kidney cancer. Here the sequenced sample was CD4+ or CD8+ T cells sorted from blood, taken in a trial of the OX40 agonist ivuxolimab. The CDR3 DNA reads as TGTGCCAGCTCACTCATTGGACATGCCTACAATGAGCAGTTCTTC. This gives the protein CASSLIGHAYNEQFF.